These T cell receptor beta chains were read from a single sample in a study of shared clonotypes between healthy human individuals. Using immunoSEQ multiplex PCR, the repertoire was profiled, and TCRdb retains in-frame clones only, with some absent. The sample lists roughly 2 million clones; 90% to 95% were seen once. The sequenced sample was naive CD4+ T cells sorted from blood. Receptors were obtained from a man aged 18 to 30 in good health. CDR3s include the opening cysteine and the closing phenylalanine or tryptophan. A D gene is named only where the DNA matches it firmly. Expanded clones get a size class; other rows say once, few or many, or leave the size out.

J	D	size	V	length	CDR3	DNA
TRBJ2-3	-	-	TRBV29-1	15	CSVRLLGLSTDTQYF	TGCAGCGTTCGACTATTGGGACTCAGTACAGATACGCAGTATTTT
TRBJ1-5	TRBD1	-	TRBV27	14	CASSLTGVNQPQHF	TGTGCCAGCAGTCTGACAGGGGTAAACCAGCCCCAGCATTTT
TRBJ2-1	-	-	TRBV27	15	CASSLSKLGSIEQFF	TGTGCCAGCAGTTTATCGAAACTAGGATCGATTGAGCAGTTCTTC
TRBJ2-2	-	once	TRBV13	14	CASSPRVNTGELFF	TGTGCCAGCAGCCCCCGGGTGAACACCGGGGAGCTGTTTTTT
TRBJ2-1	TRBD2	-	TRBV11-2	19	CASTLQGLAGGLSYNEQFF	TGTGCCAGCACCCTACAGGGGCTAGCGGGGGGGCTCTCCTACAATGAGCAGTTCTTC
TRBJ1-3	-	-	TRBV29-1	13	CSVEAQIGNTIYF	TGCAGCGTTGAAGCGCAGATAGGAAACACCATATATTTT
TRBJ2-1	TRBD1	-	TRBV9	14	CANTSRQGNREQFF	TGTGCCAACACCTCGAGACAGGGAAACCGTGAGCAGTTCTTC
TRBJ2-7	-	-	TRBV6-5	15	CASSYYGGRNYEQYF	TGTGCCAGCAGTTACTATGGAGGGAGAAACTACGAGCAGTACTTC
TRBJ1-1	TRBD1	-	TRBV29-1	20	CSVEALLPDRITIMNTEAFF	TGCAGCGTTGAGGCCCTTTTACCGGACAGGATTACTATAATGAACACTGAAGCTTTCTTT
TRBJ1-1	-	-	TRBV7-9	13	CASSFSQNTEAFF	TGTGCCAGCAGCTTTTCACAGAACACTGAAGCTTTCTTT
TRBJ2-1	TRBD2	once	TRBV7-9	14	CASSFPLVAGVLFF	TGTGCCAGCAGCTTTCCTTTAGTAGCGGGAGTGTTATTCTTC
TRBJ2-5	TRBD1	-	TRBV5-1	14	CASSPRDRQETQYF	TGCGCCAGCAGCCCCAGGGACAGACAAGAGACCCAGTACTTC
TRBJ2-5	-	-	TRBV5-4	18	CASSLHSRRAMGVETQYF	TGTGCCAGCAGCTTGCACTCGCGTCGGGCGATGGGAGTGGAGACCCAGTACTTC
TRBJ2-1	TRBD1	once	TRBV7-9	15	CASSFTGGAYNEQFF	TGTGCCAGCAGCTTCACAGGGGGCGCCTACAATGAGCAGTTCTTC
TRBJ1-5	-	-	TRBV30	15	CAWTPQGYSNQPQHF	TGTGCCTGGACACCACAGGGATATAGCAATCAGCCCCAGCATTTT
TRBJ2-3	TRBD2	many	TRBV29-1	17	CSVAGTSGRQGTDTQYF	TGCAGCGTCGCCGGGACTAGCGGGAGACAGGGCACAGATACGCAGTATTTT
TRBJ2-2	-	-	TRBV7-2	17	CASSLRWDLGDTGELFF	TGTGCCAGCAGCTTACGGTGGGACCTCGGGGACACCGGGGAGCTGTTTTTT
TRBJ2-7	TRBD1	once	TRBV7-9	16	CASSPTGTGVNYEQYF	TGTGCCAGCAGCCCCACCGGGACAGGGGTCAACTACGAGCAGTACTTC
TRBJ2-5	TRBD2	-	TRBV7-6	16	CASSLARGRAQETQYF	TGTGCCAGCAGCTTAGCGCGCGGGAGGGCCCAAGAGACCCAGTACTTC
TRBJ1-4	-	-	TRBV6-1	14	CASKGSQTNEKLFF	TGTGCCAGCAAGGGGAGTCAGACGAATGAAAAACTGTTTTTT
TRBJ2-7	-	once	TRBV28	11	CASGGSYEQYF	TGTGCCAGCGGGGGGTCCTACGAGCAGTACTTC
TRBJ2-5	-	-	TRBV5-1	13	CASSLVGSETQYF	TGCGCCAGCAGCTTGGTCGGCTCCGAGACCCAGTACTTC
TRBJ2-2	TRBD2	-	TRBV19	16	CASRIGTTLTTGELFF	TGTGCCAGTAGGATAGGGACTACCCTAACCACCGGGGAGCTGTTTTTT
TRBJ2-1	-	-	TRBV7-9	12	CASSPVFDEQFF	TGTGCCAGCAGCCCTGTTTTCGATGAGCAGTTCTTC
TRBJ1-1	-	-	TRBV29-1	10	CSVEEAEAFF	TGCAGCGTTGAAGAAGCGGAAGCTTTCTTT
TRBJ1-1	-	-	TRBV30	13	CAWSPSGSHEAFF	TGTGCCTGGAGCCCGAGCGGGTCACATGAAGCTTTCTTT
TRBJ1-6	-	-	TRBV28	14	CASSLRGSRGGLHF	TGTGCCAGCAGTTTAAGGGGGTCGCGGGGCGGGCTCCACTTT
TRBJ2-5	TRBD2	-	TRBV7-9	16	CASSLTRSGGGETQYF	TGTGCCAGCAGCTTAACCCGCTCGGGGGGAGGAGAGACCCAGTACTTC
TRBJ2-2	TRBD1	-	TRBV10-3	14	CAISRGTDAGELFF	TGTGCCATCAGCAGGGGGACGGACGCCGGGGAGCTGTTTTTT